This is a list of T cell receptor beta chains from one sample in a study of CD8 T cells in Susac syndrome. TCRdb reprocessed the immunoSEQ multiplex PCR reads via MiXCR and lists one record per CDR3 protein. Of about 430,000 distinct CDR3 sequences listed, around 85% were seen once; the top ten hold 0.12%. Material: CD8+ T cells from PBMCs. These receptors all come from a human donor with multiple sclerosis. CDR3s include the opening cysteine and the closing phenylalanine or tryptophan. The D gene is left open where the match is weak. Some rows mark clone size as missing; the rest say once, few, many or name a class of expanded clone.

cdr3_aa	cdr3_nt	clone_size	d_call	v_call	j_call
CASSPSGDAEQYF	TGTGCCAGCAGCCCTTCGGGAGATGCCGAGCAGTACTTC	.	.	TRBV3-1	TRBJ2-7
CASSPSGTFQETQYF	TGTGCCAGCAGTCCGTCTGGTACGTTCCAAGAGACCCAGTACTTC	.	.	TRBV25-1	TRBJ2-5
CASSLDRGLSGELFF	TGTGCCAGCAGTCTGGACAGGGGGCTGAGCGGGGAGCTGTTTTTT	.	TRBD1	TRBV6-2/TRBV6-3	TRBJ2-2
CASSFQGRNYEQYF	TGTGCCAGCAGCTTCCAGGGGCGAAACTACGAGCAGTACTTC	.	.	TRBV11-2	TRBJ2-7
CASSSAAPSYNEQFF	TGCGCCAGCAGCTCGGCCGCACCCTCCTACAATGAGCAGTTCTTC	.	.	TRBV4-1	TRBJ2-1
CATTFDRGNTEAFF	TGTGCCACCACATTCGATAGAGGTAACACTGAAGCTTTCTTT	.	.	TRBV28	TRBJ1-1
CASSQVTGYYEQYF	TGTGCCAGCAGCCAAGTAACCGGCTACTACGAGCAGTACTTC	.	.	TRBV14	TRBJ2-7
CASSWTGEEGSQPQHF	TGTGCCAGCAGCTGGACAGGGGAAGAGGGAAGCCAGCCCCAGCATTTT	.	TRBD1	TRBV5-6	TRBJ1-5
CASSLGVWVDQYF	TGTGCCAGCAGTTTAGGAGTTTGGGTCGACCAGTACTTC	.	.	TRBV12-3/TRBV12-4	TRBJ2-7
CASSCSLAGVLDEQFF	TGTGCCAGCAGCTGCTCCTTAGCGGGAGTATTAGATGAGCAGTTCTTC	.	TRBD2	TRBV6-2/TRBV6-3	TRBJ2-1
CASSALDPLPNQPQHF	TGTGCCAGCAGCGCCCTGGACCCCTTACCAAATCAGCCCCAGCATTTT	.	.	TRBV7-9	TRBJ1-5
CASSDSPGYDEQFF	TGTGCCAGCAGTGACTCCCCCGGATACGATGAGCAGTTCTTC	once	.	TRBV6-4	TRBJ2-1
CASSLETGQGSDTQYF	TGTGCCAGCAGCTTAGAAACTGGACAGGGGAGTGATACGCAGTATTTT	.	TRBD1	TRBV13	TRBJ2-3
CASSLHRLEVISGNTIYF	TGTGCCAGCAGCCTACATCGCTTGGAGGTGATCTCTGGAAACACCATATATTTT	.	.	TRBV7-6	TRBJ1-3
CASSYPPQREDNEQFF	TGTGCCAGCAGTTACCCCCCCCAGCGGGAGGACAATGAGCAGTTCTTC	.	TRBD2	TRBV6-6	TRBJ2-1
CASSQGGVLSYEQYF	TGCGCCAGCAGCCAAGGGGGAGTCCTATCCTACGAGCAGTACTTC	.	.	TRBV4-1	TRBJ2-7
CASLTTGEPYNEQFF	TGTGCCAGCCTGACGACAGGGGAGCCCTACAATGAGCAGTTCTTC	.	TRBD1	TRBV2	TRBJ2-1
CATSEDYSYEQYF	TGTGCCACCTCGGAGGACTATTCCTACGAGCAGTACTTC	.	.	TRBV19	TRBJ2-7
CSARDMRGASTDTQYF	TGCAGTGCTAGAGACATGCGCGGGGCAAGCACAGATACGCAGTATTTT	.	.	TRBV20-1	TRBJ2-3
CAWSDTGWFTEAFF	TGTGCCTGGAGTGACACGGGGTGGTTCACTGAAGCTTTCTTT	few	.	TRBV30	TRBJ1-1
CSVDGASGRENYNEQFF	TGCAGCGTTGACGGGGCTAGCGGGAGAGAAAACTACAATGAGCAGTTCTTC	.	TRBD2	TRBV29-1	TRBJ2-1
CASSLGAMRVTDTQYF	TGTGCCAGCAGTTTAGGTGCGATGAGAGTCACAGATACGCAGTATTTT	.	.	TRBV12-3/TRBV12-4	TRBJ2-3
CASSQALAGVSGELFF	TGCGCCAGCAGCCAAGCACTAGCGGGAGTGTCGGGGGAGCTGTTTTTT	.	TRBD2	TRBV4-1	TRBJ2-2
CAWGTGYNEQFF	TGTGCCTGGGGCACAGGGTACAATGAGCAGTTCTTC	.	.	TRBV30	TRBJ2-1
CASSLTRQNPGNTIYF	TGTGCCAGCAGCTTAACCCGACAAAATCCTGGAAACACCATATATTTT	.	.	TRBV11-2	TRBJ1-3
CACNHQGGELFF	TGTGCCTGCAATCACCAGGGAGGGGAGCTGTTTTTT	.	.	TRBV19	TRBJ2-2
CSVEGKNRAYSNQPQHF	TGCAGCGTTGAAGGGAAGAACAGGGCATATAGCAATCAGCCCCAGCATTTT	.	.	TRBV29-1	TRBJ1-5
CASRPRTSLGADTQYF	TGTGCCAGCAGGCCTCGGACTAGCTTAGGGGCAGATACGCAGTATTTT	once	TRBD2	TRBV12-3/TRBV12-4	TRBJ2-3
CASSYSIPSGANVPTF	TGTGCCAGCAGTTACTCGATCCCCTCTGGGGCCAACGTCCCGACTTTC	.	.	TRBV6-6	TRBJ2-6
CASRPPDRSAGELFF	TGTGCCAGCAGACCGCCCGACAGGAGCGCCGGGGAGCTGTTTTTT	few	.	TRBV7-2	TRBJ2-2
CSVGNAKGAYEQYF	TGCAGCGTTGGGAACGCTAAGGGGGCCTACGAGCAGTACTTC	.	.	TRBV29-1	TRBJ2-7
CSARDQDRATYNEQFF	TGCAGTGCTAGAGATCAAGACAGGGCTACTTACAATGAGCAGTTCTTC	.	TRBD1	TRBV20-1	TRBJ2-1
CAWSAGQGDNEQYF	TGTGCCTGGAGTGCCGGACAGGGAGATAACGAGCAGTACTTC	.	TRBD1	TRBV30	TRBJ2-7
CASSPTSGVGDEQYF	TGTGCCAGCTCACCGACCAGCGGAGTGGGAGACGAGCAGTACTTC	.	.	TRBV18	TRBJ2-7
CSARGPGQGVWNIQYF	TGCAGTGCTAGAGGCCCGGGACAGGGGGTATGGAACATTCAGTACTTC	.	TRBD1	TRBV20-1	TRBJ2-4
CATSDGAPGELFF	TGTGCCACCAGCGACGGCGCGCCCGGGGAGCTGTTTTTT	once	.	TRBV24-1	TRBJ2-2
CSVEWRTEAFF	TGCAGCGTTGAGTGGCGGACTGAAGCTTTCTTT	once	.	TRBV29-1	TRBJ1-1
CASSNLGRDGNTIYF	TGTGCCAGCTCAAACCTAGGACGGGATGGAAACACCATATATTTT	.	.	TRBV19	TRBJ1-3
CASSQDPLREETQYF	TGTGCCAGCAGCCAAGATCCTCTACGCGAAGAGACCCAGTACTTC	once	.	TRBV3-1	TRBJ2-5
CAWSVQTGGYEQYF	TGTGCTTGGAGTGTACAGACAGGGGGCTACGAGCAGTACTTC	.	TRBD1	TRBV30	TRBJ2-7
CAWSNLISGRAYNEQFF	TGTGCCTGGAGTAACCTCATTAGCGGGAGGGCCTACAATGAGCAGTTCTTC	.	TRBD2	TRBV30	TRBJ2-1
CASSFTRNGESRLFF	TGTGCCAGCAGTTTCACAAGGAACGGTGAATCTCGGTTGTTCTTC	.	.	TRBV12-3/TRBV12-4	TRBJ2-1
CASSLNRVGNEQYF	TGTGCCAGCAGTTTAAACAGGGTGGGGAACGAGCAGTACTTC	once	.	TRBV27	TRBJ2-7
CASSQERSGYYEQFF	TGCGCCAGCAGCCAAGAGAGGTCAGGGTACTATGAGCAGTTCTTC	.	.	TRBV4-1	TRBJ2-1
CSANGLASYEQYF	TGCAGTGCTAATGGACTAGCGTCCTACGAGCAGTACTTC	.	TRBD2	TRBV20-1	TRBJ2-7
CASSVQAVGWYGYTF	TGCGCCAGCAGCGTACAAGCCGTGGGTTGGTATGGCTACACCTTC	once	.	TRBV5-1	TRBJ1-2
CASSPGDGNYGYTF	TGCGCCAGCAGCCCCGGGGACGGGAACTATGGCTACACCTTC	.	.	TRBV5-1	TRBJ1-2
CASSFRAQGPYEQYF	TGTGCCAGCAGCTTCAGGGCGCAGGGGCCCTACGAGCAGTACTTC	.	.	TRBV11-2	TRBJ2-7
CASSEARTSGGEEQFF	TGTGCCAGCAGTGAAGCAAGGACTAGCGGGGGGGAAGAGCAGTTCTTC	.	TRBD2	TRBV6-4	TRBJ2-1
CASYRGSAIEQYF	TGTGCCAGCTACCGGGGCAGCGCCATAGAGCAGTACTTC	.	.	TRBV2	TRBJ2-7
CSASLGGDEQYF	TGCAGTGCTAGCCTGGGCGGGGACGAGCAGTACTTC	.	.	TRBV20-1	TRBJ2-7
CASSVVGNYGYTF	TGTGCCAGCAGTGTGGTAGGGAACTATGGCTACACCTTC	.	.	TRBV2	TRBJ1-2
CSVGAGNTEAFF	TGCAGCGTTGGAGCTGGGAACACTGAAGCTTTCTTT	.	.	TRBV29-1	TRBJ1-1
CASSSPGSSSYNEQFF	TGTGCCAGCAGTTCGCCGGGATCGAGCTCCTACAATGAGCAGTTCTTC	once	.	TRBV5-5	TRBJ2-1